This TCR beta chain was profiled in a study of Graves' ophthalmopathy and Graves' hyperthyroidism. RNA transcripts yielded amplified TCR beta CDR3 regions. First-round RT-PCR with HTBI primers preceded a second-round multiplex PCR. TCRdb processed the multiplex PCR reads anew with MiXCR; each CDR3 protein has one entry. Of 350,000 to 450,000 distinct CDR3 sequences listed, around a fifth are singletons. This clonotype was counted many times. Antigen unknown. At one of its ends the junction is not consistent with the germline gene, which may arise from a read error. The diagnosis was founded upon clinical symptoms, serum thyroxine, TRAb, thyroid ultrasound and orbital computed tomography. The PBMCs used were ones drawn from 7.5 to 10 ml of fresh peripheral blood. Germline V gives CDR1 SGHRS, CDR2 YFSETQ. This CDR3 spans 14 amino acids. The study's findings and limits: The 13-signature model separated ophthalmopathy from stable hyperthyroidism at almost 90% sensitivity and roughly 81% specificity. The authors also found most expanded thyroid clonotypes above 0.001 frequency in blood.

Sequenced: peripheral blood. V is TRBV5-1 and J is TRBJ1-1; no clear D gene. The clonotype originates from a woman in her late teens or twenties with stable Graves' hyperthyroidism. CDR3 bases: TGTGCCAGCAGTTTTGGGAACATGAACACTGAAGCTTTCTTT. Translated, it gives CASSFGNMNTEAFF.